This T cell receptor beta chain derives from a study of CD8 T cells in Susac syndrome. Comments on this clonotype: The antigen is not known.

General study results and limits: As the study acknowledged, the number of individuals in its TCR sequencing and HLA analysis was relatively small. When the CD4+ T cell repertoires of patients with Susac syndrome were examined, they did not show any clonal expansion.

The CDR3 loop spans 13 amino acids. Per germline, CDR1 SGDLS and CDR2 YYNGEE. V lost 1 base and J 5 bases, leaving 9 bases between the germline ends. Random hexamers served to reverse transcribe about 0.5 to 1 ug RNA. TCR beta CDR3 was amplified by immunoSEQ multiplex PCR. This amplification extended across 54 Vbeta and 13 Jbeta segments. TCRdb reprocessed the immunoSEQ multiplex PCR reads via MiXCR and lists one record per CDR3 protein. The sample yields 95,000 to 150,000 distinct CDR3 sequences, roughly 95% seen once. High-throughput TCR beta sequencing covered peripheral CD8+ and CD4+ T cells. Sequences were obtained from CD4+ T cells from PBMCs. The chain links TRBV9 to TRBJ2-5; unclear D gene. This clonotype was sampled from a human donor with Susac syndrome. The CDR3: CASSVLDRETQYF. The CDR3 nucleotides read TGTGCCAGCAGCGTATTGGACCGGGAGACCCAGTACTTC.